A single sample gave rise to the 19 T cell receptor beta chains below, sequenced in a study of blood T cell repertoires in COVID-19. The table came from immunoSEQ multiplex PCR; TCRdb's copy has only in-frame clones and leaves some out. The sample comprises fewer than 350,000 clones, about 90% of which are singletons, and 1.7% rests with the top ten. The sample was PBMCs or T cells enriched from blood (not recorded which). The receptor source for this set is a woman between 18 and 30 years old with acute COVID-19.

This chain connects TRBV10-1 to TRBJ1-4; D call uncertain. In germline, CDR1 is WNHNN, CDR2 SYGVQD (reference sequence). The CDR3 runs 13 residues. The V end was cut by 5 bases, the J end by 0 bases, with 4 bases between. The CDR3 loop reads CASSRATNEKLFF. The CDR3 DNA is TGCGCCAGCAGTCGGGCAACTAATGAAAAACTGTTTTTT.

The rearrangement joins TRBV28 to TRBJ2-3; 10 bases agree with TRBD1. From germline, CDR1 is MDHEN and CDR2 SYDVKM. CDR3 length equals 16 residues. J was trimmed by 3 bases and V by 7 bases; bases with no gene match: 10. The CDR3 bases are TGTGCCAGCACCGGGACAGGGGATTTTCCGACAGATACGCAGTATTTT. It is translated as CASTGTGDFPTDTQYF.

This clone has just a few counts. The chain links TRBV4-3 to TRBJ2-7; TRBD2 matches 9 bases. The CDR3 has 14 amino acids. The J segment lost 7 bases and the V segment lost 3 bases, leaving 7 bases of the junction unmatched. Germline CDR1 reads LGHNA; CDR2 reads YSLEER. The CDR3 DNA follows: TGCGCCAGCAGCCAGTTAGCGGGAGTTCGTGAGCAGTACTTC. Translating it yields CASSQLAGVREQYF.

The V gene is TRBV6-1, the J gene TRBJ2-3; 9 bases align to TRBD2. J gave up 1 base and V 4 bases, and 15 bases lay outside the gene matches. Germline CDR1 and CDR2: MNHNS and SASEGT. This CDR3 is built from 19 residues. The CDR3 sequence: CASSGLGGRALNRTDTQYF. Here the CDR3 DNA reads TGTGCCAGCAGTGGACTGGGCGGGAGGGCCTTAAATCGCACAGATACGCAGTATTTT.

CDR3 DNA sequence: TGTGCCACCAGTGACCGGGGACTACCAGGAGAGCAGTTCTTC. Protein: CATSDRGLPGEQFF. The chain is built from TRBV24-1 and TRBJ2-1; 7 positions agree with TRBD2. V shed 4 bases and J 10 bases; nucleotides not matched to a gene: 9. The CDR3 has 14 residues. Germline-derived CDR1 and CDR2 are KGHDR and SFDVKD.

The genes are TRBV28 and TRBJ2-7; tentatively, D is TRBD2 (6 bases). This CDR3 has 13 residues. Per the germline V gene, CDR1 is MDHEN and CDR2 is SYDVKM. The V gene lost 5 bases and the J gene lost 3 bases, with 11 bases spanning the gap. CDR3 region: CASSQGSGYEQYF. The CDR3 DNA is TGTGCCAGCAGTCAGGGTAGCGGCTACGAGCAGTACTTC. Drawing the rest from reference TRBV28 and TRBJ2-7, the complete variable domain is DVKVTQSSRYLVKRTGEKVFLECVQDMDHENMFWYRQDPGLGLRLIYFSYDVKMKEKGDIPEGYSVSREKKERFSLILESASTNQTSMYLCASSQGSGYEQYFGPGTRLTVT.

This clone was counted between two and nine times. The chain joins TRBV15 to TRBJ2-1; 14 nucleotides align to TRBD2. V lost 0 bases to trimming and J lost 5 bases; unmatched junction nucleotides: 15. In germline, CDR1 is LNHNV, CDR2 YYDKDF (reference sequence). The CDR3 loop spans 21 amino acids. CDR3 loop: CATSRDSPGLAGVQRNNEQFF. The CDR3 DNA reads TGTGCCACCAGCAGAGATTCCCCGGGACTAGCGGGAGTACAAAGGAACAATGAGCAGTTCTTC.

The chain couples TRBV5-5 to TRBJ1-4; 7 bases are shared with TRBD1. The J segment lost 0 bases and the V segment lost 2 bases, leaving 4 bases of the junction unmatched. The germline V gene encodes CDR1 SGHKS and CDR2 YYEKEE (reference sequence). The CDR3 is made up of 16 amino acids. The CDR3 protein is CASSFRTGATNEKLFF. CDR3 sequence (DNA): TGTGCCAGCAGCTTTAGGACAGGCGCAACTAATGAAAAACTGTTTTTT.

The CDR3 sequence: CASSLDWASGTRWQQYF. In nucleotides, the CDR3 is TGTGCCAGCAGCTTAGATTGGGCTAGCGGGACCCGTTGGCAGCAGTACTTC. The chain employs TRBV11-2 and TRBJ2-7; 9 nucleotides align to TRBD2. The germline gives CDR1 SGHAT, CDR2 FQNNGV. Losses at the gene ends were 0 bases for V and 8 bases for J; bases not matched to a gene: 14. This CDR3 is built from 17 residues.

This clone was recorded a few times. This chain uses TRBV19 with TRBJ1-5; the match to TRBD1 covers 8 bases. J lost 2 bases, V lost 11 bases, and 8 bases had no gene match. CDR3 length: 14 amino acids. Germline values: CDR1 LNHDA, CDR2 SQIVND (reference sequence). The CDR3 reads CAAGDRGGNQPQHF. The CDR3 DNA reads TGTGCCGCAGGAGACAGGGGTGGCAATCAGCCCCAGCATTTT.

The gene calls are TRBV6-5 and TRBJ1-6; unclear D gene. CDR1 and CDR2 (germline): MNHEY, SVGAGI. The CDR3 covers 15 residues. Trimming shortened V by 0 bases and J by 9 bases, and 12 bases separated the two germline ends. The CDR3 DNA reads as TGTGCCAGCAGTTACTCATCGGGAGCGGGTTCACCCCTCCACTTT. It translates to CASSYSSGAGSPLHF.

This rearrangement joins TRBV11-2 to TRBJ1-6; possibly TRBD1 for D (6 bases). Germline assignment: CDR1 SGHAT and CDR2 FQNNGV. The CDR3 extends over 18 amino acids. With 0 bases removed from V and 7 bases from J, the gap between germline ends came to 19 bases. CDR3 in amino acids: CASSLESPRQATNSPLHF. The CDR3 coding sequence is TGTGCCAGCAGCTTAGAGTCCCCCAGACAGGCGACGAATTCACCCCTCCACTTT.

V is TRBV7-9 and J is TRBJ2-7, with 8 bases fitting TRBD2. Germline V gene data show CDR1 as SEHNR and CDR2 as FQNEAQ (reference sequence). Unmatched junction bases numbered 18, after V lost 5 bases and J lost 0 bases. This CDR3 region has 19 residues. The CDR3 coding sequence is TGTGCCAGCAGCCCCATGTGGAGACTAGCGACTAGGAGCTCCTACGAGCAGTACTTC. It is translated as CASSPMWRLATRSSYEQYF.

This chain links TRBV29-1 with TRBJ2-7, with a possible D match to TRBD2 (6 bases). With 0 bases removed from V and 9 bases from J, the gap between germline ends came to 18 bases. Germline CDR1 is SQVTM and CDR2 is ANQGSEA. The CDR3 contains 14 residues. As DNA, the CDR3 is TGCAGCGTTGAAGACCGCCGCCGGGACTTAGGGCAGTACTTC. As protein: CSVEDRRRDLGQYF.

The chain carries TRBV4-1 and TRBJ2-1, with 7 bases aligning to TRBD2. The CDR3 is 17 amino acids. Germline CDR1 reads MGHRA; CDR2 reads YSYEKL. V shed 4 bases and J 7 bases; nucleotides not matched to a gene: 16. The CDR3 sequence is CASSPWGAGIRENEQFF. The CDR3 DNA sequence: TGCGCCAGCAGCCCCTGGGGAGCGGGAATTAGAGAGAATGAGCAGTTCTTC.

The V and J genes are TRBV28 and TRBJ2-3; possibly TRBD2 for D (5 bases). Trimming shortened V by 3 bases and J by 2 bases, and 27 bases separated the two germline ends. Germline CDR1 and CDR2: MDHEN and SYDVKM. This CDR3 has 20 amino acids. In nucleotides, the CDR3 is TGTGCCAGCAGTTTTTTCGGGGTCGCGAATAGGAACACTTACACAGATACGCAGTATTTT. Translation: CASSFFGVANRNTYTDTQYF.

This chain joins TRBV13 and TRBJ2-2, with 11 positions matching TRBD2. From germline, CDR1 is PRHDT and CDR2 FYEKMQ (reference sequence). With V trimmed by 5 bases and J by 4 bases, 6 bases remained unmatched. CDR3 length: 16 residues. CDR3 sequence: CASSHGLAGSTGELFF. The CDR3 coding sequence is TGTGCCAGCAGCCACGGACTAGCGGGCTCCACCGGGGAGCTGTTTTTT.

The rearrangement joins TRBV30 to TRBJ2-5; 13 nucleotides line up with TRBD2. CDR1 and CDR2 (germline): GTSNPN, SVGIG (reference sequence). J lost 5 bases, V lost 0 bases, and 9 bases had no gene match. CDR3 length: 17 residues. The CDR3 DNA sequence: TGTGCCTGGAGTGTATTTCTGGGACTAGCGGGATTGGAGACCCAGTACTTC. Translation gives CAWSVFLGLAGLETQYF.

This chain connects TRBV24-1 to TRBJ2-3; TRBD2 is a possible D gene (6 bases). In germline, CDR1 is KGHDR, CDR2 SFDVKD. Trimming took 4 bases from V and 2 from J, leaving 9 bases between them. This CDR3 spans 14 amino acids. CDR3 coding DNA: TGTGCCACCAGTGAATCGGGGGACACAGATACGCAGTATTTT. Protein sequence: CATSESGDTDTQYF.